This entry is about one TCR beta chain. This entry is derived from a study of blood T cell repertoires in COVID-19. Using immunoSEQ multiplex PCR, the repertoire was profiled, and TCRdb retains in-frame clones only, with some absent. The sample records roughly 200,000 clones, roughly four fifths being singletons. V lost 5 bases and J 6 bases, leaving 14 bases between the germline ends. Germline V gene lookup returns CDR1 MDHEN and CDR2 SYDVKM. The CDR3 consists of 15 residues. Sequences were obtained from peripheral blood. The sequence came from a man aged 50 to 60 who had recovered from COVID-19. V gene TRBV28 combines with J gene TRBJ1-6, with no clear D. Here the CDR3 reads CASSTRRRLNSPLHF. For the CDR3, the DNA is TGTGCCAGCAGTACCCGACGGCGGCTTAATTCACCCCTCCACTTT.